Sequencing of this T cell receptor (beta chain) was carried out in a study of CD8 T cells in ankylosing spondylitis. The CDR3 totals 15 residues. In germline, CDR1 is SGHAT, CDR2 FQNNGV. V dropped 0 bases and J dropped 5 bases, with 13 bases sitting between them. Making the TCR beta libraries involved quantitative 5'-RACE with molecular barcodes. TCRdb reprocessed the 5' RACE reads via MiXCR and lists one record per CDR3 protein. The repertoire includes about 360,000 distinct CDR3 sequences, about 20% of them detected once, and around 14% sits in the top ten. This clonotype occurred a few times. As yet, its antigen is unknown. The study's findings and limits: Blood from ankylosing spondylitis patients appeared to carry a characteristic roughly eight-variant TCR beta motif. Some motif variants were previously reported in reactive arthritis synovial fluid and blood. The study looked at matched synovial fluid samples from ankylosing spondylitis patients. Disease-linked clones were reported to be significantly enriched there.

The rearrangement joins TRBV11-2 to TRBJ2-5; possible D gene TRBD2, 5 bases. The sequenced sample was blood, either unsorted or a sorted T cell fraction (not recorded which). The origin of this receptor is a male donor with ankylosing spondylitis or in good health (not recorded which). CDR3 protein: CASSLDPVASETQYF. Here the CDR3 DNA reads TGTGCCAGCAGCTTAGATCCTGTAGCGTCGGAGACCCAGTACTTC.